This T cell receptor beta chain was documented in a study of T cell responses to AZD1222 COVID-19 vaccine. Produced via immunoSEQ multiplex PCR; TCRdb's table is partial and in-frame only. The table has approximately 81,000 clones, about 93% seen once. V lost 2 bases to trimming and J lost 4 bases, with 11 bases between them. The CDR3 runs to 14 residues. Germline lookup yields CDR1 LNHDA and CDR2 SQIVND (reference sequence). This TCR was recovered from an adult in good health. V gene TRBV19 combines with J gene TRBJ1-2, with D maybe TRBD1 (5 bases). The material sequenced was peripheral blood, taken on day 0 of MenACWY control vaccination. CDR3 bases: TGTGCCAGTAGTATAAGGGGCCAGGCCTATGGCTACACCTTC. This sequence encodes CASSIRGQAYGYTF.